The present T cell receptor beta chain was sequenced within a study of early T cells in non-severe SARS-CoV-2 infection. This clonotype was recorded many times. TCRdb redid the calling of the 5' RACE reads with MiXCR, one entry per CDR3 protein. The sample has more than 90,000 distinct CDR3 sequences; approximately 11% are singletons. The CDR3 is 17 amino acids. The V gene lost 1 base and the J gene lost 6 bases, with 18 bases spanning the gap. Germline CDR1 is MNHNS and CDR2 is SASEGT. The chain uses TRBV6-1 and TRBJ2-2, with a tentative D call TRBD1 (6 bases). The specimen was whole blood. This clonotype was sampled from an adult who was a healthcare worker with PCR-confirmed SARS-CoV-2 infection or an uninfected control (not recorded which). The DNA for the CDR3 is TGTGCCAGCAGTGAAGTAGCAGGCAGGGGATACGCCGGGGAGCTGTTTTTT. Residues: CASSEVAGRGYAGELFF.